This entry is about one T cell receptor (beta chain). What it binds is not known. This entry comes from a study of cytomegalovirus exposure and HLA in healthy donors. It was with 60 Vbeta and 13 Jbeta primers that the PCR ran. The table came from immunoSEQ multiplex PCR; TCRdb's copy has only in-frame clones and leaves some out. Of approximately 170,000 clones in the sample, almost 80% were seen once. This CDR3 has 15 amino acids. V lost 1 base, J lost 4 bases, and 13 bases lay in between. The germline V gene encodes CDR1 SEHNR and CDR2 FQNEAQ (reference sequence). General study findings and limits: Later on, analysis showed that most CMV-associated TCR beta chains appeared to be HLA-restricted.

This clonotype was sampled from a man aged 18 to 29 in good health and CMV-seropositive. The sequenced sample was PBMCs. The V gene is TRBV7-9, the J gene TRBJ1-2; D may be TRBD1 (5 bases). CDR3 loop: CASSLVGQGGYGYTF. The DNA of the CDR3 is TGTGCCAGCAGCTTAGTTGGGCAGGGAGGCTATGGCTACACCTTC.